This T cell receptor (beta chain) derives from a study of patients and donors after allogeneic stem cell transplantation. In TCRdb, the RT-PCR reads were re-called with MiXCR into one record per CDR3 protein. The data contain about a million distinct CDR3 sequences, roughly 18% of them singletons. J was trimmed by 2 bases and V by 7 bases; bases with no gene match: 4. The CDR3 has 14 amino acids. Sequencing was done on a sample of blood, either unsorted or a sorted T cell fraction (not recorded which). This sequence joins TRBV12-3 or TRBV12-4 and TRBJ2-3; 9 positions agree with TRBD2. This clonotype originated in a human donor who was either an allogeneic HSCT recipient or a stem cell or donor lymphocyte infusion donor (not recorded which). It is not recorded whose cells these are; they may come from a transplant donor. CDR3 region: CASTLAGPTDTQYF. The CDR3, as DNA: TGTGCCAGCACCCTAGCGGGACCCACAGATACGCAGTATTTT.